This T cell receptor beta chain originates from a study of OX40 agonist ivuxolimab in advanced cancers. The wider study: Three individuals attained partial responses, comprising one hepatocellular carcinoma case and two cutaneous melanoma cases.

The repertoire was sequenced with immunoSEQ multiplex PCR; TCRdb's copy has only in-frame clones and lacks some. This sample has 79,000 or so clones, with 70% to 90% found just once. Study results and limitations: Certain nonresponders likewise exhibited a low normalized T-cell clonal expansion.

On this clone: Its antigen is unidentified.

There are 16 residues in the CDR3. Losses at the gene ends were 1 base for V and 1 base for J; bases not matched to a gene: 7. Germline V lookup: CDR1 SGHNT, CDR2 YYREEE (reference sequence). The sequencing used CD4+ or CD8+ T cells sorted from blood, collected in a trial of the OX40 agonist ivuxolimab. This sequence was found in an adult with an advanced solid tumor such as melanoma, head and neck, liver or kidney cancer. The rearrangement joins TRBV5-4 to TRBJ2-7; 8 nucleotides agree with TRBD1. CDR3 in amino acids: CASSLLGGQESYEQYF. CDR3 nucleotides: TGTGCCAGCAGCTTGTTAGGGGGACAGGAGTCCTACGAGCAGTACTTC.